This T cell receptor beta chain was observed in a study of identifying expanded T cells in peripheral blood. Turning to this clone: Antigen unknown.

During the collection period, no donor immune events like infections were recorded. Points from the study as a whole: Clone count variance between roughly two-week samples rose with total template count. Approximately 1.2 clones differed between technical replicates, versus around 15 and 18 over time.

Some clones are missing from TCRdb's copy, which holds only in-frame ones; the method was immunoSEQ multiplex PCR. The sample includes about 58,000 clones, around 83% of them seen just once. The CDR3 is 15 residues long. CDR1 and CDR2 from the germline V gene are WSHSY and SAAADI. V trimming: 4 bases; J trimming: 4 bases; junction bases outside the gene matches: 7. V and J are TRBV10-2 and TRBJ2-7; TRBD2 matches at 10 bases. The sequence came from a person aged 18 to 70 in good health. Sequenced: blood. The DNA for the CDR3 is TGCGCCAGCAGTGCCGTAGCGGGAGGAGGGTACGAGCAGTACTTC. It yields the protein CASSAVAGGGYEQYF.